Presented here are 32 T cell receptor beta chains from one specimen sequenced in a study of CD8+ T cells in alopecia areata. Treatment in this sample: oral pan-JAK inhibitor, 5-10 mg twice daily. Extraction and reverse transcription of RNA yielded cDNA as the sequencing template. Assay: immunoSEQ multiplex PCR; the TCRdb copy retains only in-frame clones and omits some. The table includes 120,000 or so clones, 61% detected once. The input for sequencing was CD4+ T cells sorted from blood, taken at week 4, from a patient treated with tofacitinib. These receptors were taken from a human donor with alopecia areata.

This chain uses TRBV2 with TRBJ2-1; 14 bases fit TRBD2. The length of the CDR3 is 16 residues. The ends lost 1 base at V and 5 bases at J; junction bases unmatched: 1. From germline, CDR1 is SNHLY and CDR2 FYNNEI. CDR3 protein: CASSEVGLAGDNEQFF. The CDR3 nucleotides read TGTGCCAGCAGTGAAGTGGGACTAGCGGGGGACAATGAGCAGTTCTTC. The variable domain in full, completed from reference TRBV2 and TRBJ2-1, reads EPEVTQTPSHQVTQMGQEVILRCVPISNHLYFYWYRQILGQKVEFLVSFYNNEISEKSEIFDDQFSVERPDGSNFTLKIRSTKLEDSAMYFCASSEVGLAGDNEQFFGPGTRLTVL.

The table lists this clone with a few counts. The J gene is TRBJ2-7, the V gene TRBV27; 11 positions agree with TRBD2. The CDR3 extends over 18 amino acids. The J segment lost 0 bases and the V segment lost 5 bases, leaving 12 bases of the junction unmatched. Germline V CDR1 and CDR2: MNHEY, SMNVEV (reference sequence). The CDR3 reads CASSTKPPSGGSSYEQYF. CDR3 bases: TGTGCCAGCAGTACAAAGCCGCCTAGCGGGGGGAGCTCCTACGAGCAGTACTTC.

This clone occurred a few times. This rearrangement joins TRBV29-1 to TRBJ2-7, with 9 nucleotides matching TRBD1. Looked up from germline, CDR1 is SQVTM and CDR2 is ANQGSEA. Germline trimming cut 7 bases from V and 3 bases from J; bases unmatched to any gene: 7. The CDR3 has 13 residues. The CDR3 region is CSGWTGDGYEQYF. The CDR3 DNA follows: TGCAGCGGGTGGACAGGGGATGGCTACGAGCAGTACTTC.

The chain recombines TRBV18 with TRBJ1-5; TRBD1 matches 10 bases. This CDR3 spans 16 amino acids. Germline CDR1 is KGHSH and CDR2 is LQKENI. The ends lost 1 base at V and 12 bases at J; junction bases unmatched: 12. The CDR3: CASSPLGDRGPPSQHF. CDR3 nucleotides: TGTGCCAGCTCACCACTCGGGGACAGGGGCCCCCCGAGCCAGCATTTT. The whole variable domain, filled in from reference TRBV18 and TRBJ1-5, reads NAGVMQNPRHLVRRRGQEARLRCSPMKGHSHVYWYRQLPEEGLKFMVYLQKENIIDESGMPKERFSAEFPKEGPSILRIQQVVRGDSAAYFCASSPLGDRGPPSQHFGDGTRLSIL.

The chain carries TRBV6-5 and TRBJ1-6, with TRBD1 matching over 9 bases. The CDR3 has 15 amino acids. The J segment lost 11 bases and the V segment lost 6 bases, leaving 11 bases of the junction unmatched. Per germline, CDR1 MNHEY and CDR2 SVGAGI. In nucleotides, the CDR3 is TGTGCCAGCAGCGTGAACAGGGGGCGCGGGACACCCCTCCACTTT. It is translated as CASSVNRGRGTPLHF.

This chain uses TRBV30 with TRBJ1-4, with 7 bases identical to TRBD1. The trim removed 7 bases at V and 12 bases at J, leaving 17 bases unmatched. This CDR3 is built from 14 residues. The V gene's germline CDR1 is GTSNPN and CDR2 SVGIG (reference sequence). The CDR3 DNA is TGTGCCTTATTTACGGAGAGGGGGCGAGGAGAACTGTTTTTT. Translated, it gives CALFTERGRGELFF.

This clone was seen more than once but under ten times. J is TRBJ2-3 and V is TRBV4-1; 10 nucleotides align to TRBD2. The CDR3 runs 15 residues. Germline V gene data show CDR1 as MGHRA and CDR2 as YSYEKL. The V segment lost 4 bases and the J segment 5 bases; nucleotides outside the gene matches: 6. In DNA form, the CDR3 reads TGCGCCAGCAGCCTGCTAGCGGGAGCGGGAGATACGCAGTATTTT. As protein: CASSLLAGAGDTQYF.

The chain is built from TRBV29-1 and TRBJ2-7; D gene uncertain. CDR3 length: 12 amino acids. Germline-derived CDR1 and CDR2 are SQVTM and ANQGSEA. V lost 8 bases and J 1 base, leaving 12 bases between the germline ends. DNA of the CDR3: TGCAGCCCGATGACCCCATCCTACGAGCAGTACTTC. It yields the protein CSPMTPSYEQYF.

This chain uses TRBV12-5 with TRBJ2-3, with TRBD2 matching 9 bases. The CDR3 runs to 17 residues. V gave up 1 base and J gave up 2 bases; unmatched junction bases: 7. Germline V gene lookup returns CDR1 LGHNT and CDR2 FRNRAP. The CDR3 is CASGLGLAELNTDTQYF. The DNA for the CDR3 is TGTGCTAGTGGTTTGGGACTAGCGGAGCTAAACACAGATACGCAGTATTTT.

In this sample, this clone turned up a few times. The chain joins TRBV7-2 to TRBJ1-2; TRBD1 aligns across 7 bases. V dropped 3 bases and J dropped 4; count of bases not matched to a gene: 8. Germline V gene lookup returns CDR1 SGHTA and CDR2 FQGNSA. This CDR3 region has 15 residues. The CDR3 is CASSFDQGGPYGYTF. The CDR3 DNA follows: TGTGCCAGCAGCTTTGATCAGGGGGGACCCTATGGCTACACCTTC. Variable domain in full (rest from reference TRBV7-2 and TRBJ1-2): GAGVSQSPSNKVTEKGKDVELRCDPISGHTALYWYRQSLGQGLEFLIYFQGNSAPDKSGLPSDRFSAERTGGSVSTLTIQRTQQEDSAVYLCASSFDQGGPYGYTFGSGTRLTVV.

V gene TRBV5-4 combines with J gene TRBJ2-3; D gene unclear. CDR1 SGHNT and CDR2 YYREEE come from the germline V gene (reference sequence). The CDR3 sequence is 13 residues long. V lost 5 bases and J 4 bases, leaving 11 bases between the germline ends. The CDR3 DNA is TGTGCCAGCAGAGTCCCGGGCTCAGATACGCAGTATTTT. Protein sequence: CASRVPGSDTQYF.

The chain carries TRBV15 and TRBJ1-4; unclear D gene. V lost 2 bases, J lost 0 bases, and 7 bases lay in between. In germline, CDR1 is LNHNV, CDR2 YYDKDF (reference sequence). The CDR3 spans 15 residues. The CDR3 loop reads CATSRRSATNEKLFF. The CDR3 nucleotides read TGTGCCACCAGCAGACGGTCAGCAACTAATGAAAAACTGTTTTTT.

This clone was observed a few times. The chain has TRBV30 and TRBJ1-5; D uncertain. This CDR3 contains 13 residues. Germline V lookup: CDR1 GTSNPN, CDR2 SVGIG (reference sequence). Trimming took off 3 bases at V and 7 bases at J, with 13 bases between the two ends. CDR3 bases: TGTGCCTGGAGAGCCAACGGCGCCCAGCCCCAGCATTTT. It translates to CAWRANGAQPQHF.

CDR3 DNA sequence: TGCGCCAGCCAGACAGATCTCGGGGCCAACGTCCTGACTTTC. This translates into CASQTDLGANVLTF. This chain connects TRBV4-3 to TRBJ2-6; D perhaps matches TRBD1 (5 bases). Trimming took off 8 bases at V and 4 bases at J, with 12 bases between the two ends. Germline CDR1 reads LGHNA; CDR2 reads YSLEER. There are 14 residues in the CDR3.

The rearrangement links TRBV27 to TRBJ2-7; D uncertain. This CDR3 is 15 amino acids long. The V gene lost 6 bases and the J gene lost 3 bases, with 18 bases spanning the gap. Germline lookup yields CDR1 MNHEY and CDR2 SMNVEV (reference sequence). The CDR3, as DNA: TGTGCCAGCAGGATGCTACAGAATTCAAACTACGAGCAGTACTTC. As protein: CASRMLQNSNYEQYF.

This sequence joins TRBV28 and TRBJ2-7, with D uncertain. CDR3 length equals 17 residues. CDR1 and CDR2 from the germline V gene are MDHEN and SYDVKM. Trimming took 8 bases from V and 0 from J, leaving 23 bases between them. In DNA, the CDR3 is TGTGCCAGCTTGTCCGCCTCCGGTGACCAAAACTCCTACGAGCAGTACTTC. Translated: CASLSASGDQNSYEQYF.

V and J are TRBV4-2 and TRBJ2-7, with D possibly being TRBD1 (5 bases). Trimming took 6 bases from V and 2 from J, leaving 14 bases between them. Germline V gives CDR1 LGHNA, CDR2 YNFKEQ. The CDR3 totals 14 residues. The CDR3 here is CASRVTADTYEQYF. The CDR3 region has the DNA TGTGCCAGCAGAGTAACGGCGGACACCTACGAGCAGTACTTC.

This clone was seen a few times. The chain employs TRBV10-2 and TRBJ2-7; D uncertain. The CDR3 is 14 amino acids. With 7 bases removed from V and 5 bases from J, the gap between germline ends came to 18 bases. Germline V lookup: CDR1 WSHSY, CDR2 SAAADI. The CDR3 spells CASTKMESFHEQYF. For the CDR3, the DNA is TGCGCCAGCACCAAGATGGAGTCCTTCCACGAGCAGTACTTC.

This CDR3 reads CASSFQTGTGENIQYF. For the CDR3, the DNA is TGCGCCAGCAGCTTTCAAACCGGGACAGGGGAAAACATTCAGTACTTC. V is TRBV5-1 and J is TRBJ2-4, with TRBD1 matching over 10 bases. CDR3 length: 16 residues. V dropped 2 bases and J dropped 5; count of bases not matched to a gene: 7. Per germline, CDR1 SGHRS and CDR2 YFSETQ.

The V gene is TRBV7-2, the J gene TRBJ2-4, with D possibly being TRBD1 (7 bases). V was pared by 5 bases and J by 1 base, with 21 bases between. The CDR3 is made up of 18 amino acids. The germline V gene has CDR1 SGHTA and CDR2 FQGNSA. The CDR3 here is CASSPLTGWGRAKNIQYF. Written as DNA, the CDR3 is TGTGCCAGCAGCCCTCTGACAGGGTGGGGGAGGGCCAAAAACATTCAGTACTTC.

This clone has just a few counts. This sequence joins TRBV11-2 and TRBJ2-1, with TRBD2 identical over 15 bases. The CDR3 totals 17 residues. Germline lookup yields CDR1 SGHAT and CDR2 FQNNGV. V gave up 3 bases and J gave up 1 base; unmatched junction bases: 1. CDR3 in DNA: TGTGCCAGCAGCTTCGGACTAGCGGGAGGGTCCTACAATGAGCAGTTCTTC. Encoded protein: CASSFGLAGGSYNEQFF.

This clone was seen a handful of times. The chain links TRBV15 to TRBJ2-2, with 8 nucleotides matching TRBD1. After removal of 8 bases from V and 4 bases from J, the junction contained 6 bases not matched to a gene. The germline V gene encodes CDR1 LNHNV and CDR2 YYDKDF (reference sequence). The CDR3 consists of 14 residues. The CDR3 sequence: CATGLDRATGELFF. The CDR3, as DNA: TGTGCCACCGGATTGGACAGGGCCACCGGGGAGCTGTTTTTT. The full variable domain, rest sourced from reference TRBV15 and TRBJ2-2, is DAMVIQNPRYQVTQFGKPVTLSCSQTLNHNVMYWYQQKSSQAPKLLFHYYDKDFNNEADTPDNFQSRRPNTSFCFLDIRSPGLGDTAMYLCATGLDRATGELFFGEGSRLTVL.

On this clone itself: One end of the junction is discordant with germline, which a read error may explain. The chain links TRBV5-1 to TRBJ2-1; D call uncertain. Germline loops: CDR1 SGHRS, CDR2 YFSETQ. CDR3 length: 17 amino acids. The chain's CDR3 is CASSSPPGPRSFNEQFF. CDR3 DNA sequence: TGCGCCAGCAGCTCTCCCCCCGGGCCCCGCTCCTTCAATGAGCAGTTCTTC.

This rearrangement joins TRBV30 to TRBJ2-6; D not resolved. V gave up 3 bases and J gave up 0 bases, with 6 bases separating them. Germline V gene lookup returns CDR1 GTSNPN and CDR2 SVGIG (reference sequence). There are 14 residues in the CDR3. The CDR3 DNA sequence: TGTGCCTGGAGAGGGATCTCTGGGGCCAACGTCCTGACTTTC. Its protein is CAWRGISGANVLTF.

This clone has just one count. The rearrangement joins TRBV5-6 to TRBJ2-3; perhaps TRBD2 as D (5 bases). The V end lost 4 bases, the J end lost 0 bases, and 12 bases lay between the germline ends. The germline V gene encodes CDR1 SGHDT and CDR2 YYEEEE. This CDR3 has 15 amino acids. The CDR3 DNA sequence: TGTGCCAGCAGCGGCGGGCTAGCAAGCACAGATACGCAGTATTTT. Translated, it gives CASSGGLASTDTQYF.

The chain links TRBV5-1 to TRBJ1-1; D may be TRBD1 (5 bases). Per germline, CDR1 SGHRS and CDR2 YFSETQ. The germline V and J ends were trimmed by 2 bases and 3 bases, with 8 bases remaining between them. The CDR3 has 13 amino acids. The CDR3 DNA reads TGCGCCAGCAGCTTCGGCAGGGACACTGAAGCTTTCTTT. Protein: CASSFGRDTEAFF.

This clone was detected a few times. The V call is TRBV2, the J call TRBJ1-4; D uncertain. Germline assignment: CDR1 SNHLY and CDR2 FYNNEI. V was trimmed by 6 bases and J by 11 bases, leaving 16 bases between them. This CDR3 contains 13 residues. The CDR3 DNA reads as TGTGCCAGCAGGGACCGACGTACTATGAAACTGTTTTTT. It encodes CASRDRRTMKLFF.

The rearrangement links TRBV5-6 to TRBJ1-2; D possibly corresponds to TRBD1 (5 bases). Germline V CDR1 and CDR2: SGHDT, YYEEEE. There are 13 residues in the CDR3. Trimming stripped 4 bases from V and 4 bases from J, with 11 bases between. The CDR3 here is CASSPDSLYGYTF. The CDR3 nucleotides read TGTGCCAGCAGCCCCGACAGCCTCTATGGCTACACCTTC.

This clone was observed once. The chain joins TRBV30 to TRBJ2-3; either TRBD1 or TRBD2 may supply D (5 bases each). The germline CDR1 and CDR2 sequences are GTSNPN and SVGIG (reference sequence). The V end lost 1 base, the J end lost 0 bases, and 5 bases lay between the germline ends. This CDR3 has 13 residues. CDR3 in amino acids: CAWSGDSTDTQYF. CDR3 DNA: TGTGCCTGGAGTGGGGACAGCACAGATACGCAGTATTTT.

This chain joins TRBV25-1 and TRBJ2-5; D ambiguous. The CDR3 runs to 12 residues. V lost 5 bases to trimming and J lost 1 base, with 5 bases between them. CDR1 and CDR2 from the germline V gene are MGHDK and SYGVNS. The CDR3, as DNA: TGTGCCAGCAGTCCCGGCCAAGAGACCCAGTACTTC. This translates into CASSPGQETQYF. Using reference TRBV25-1 and TRBJ2-5 for the parts outside the CDR3, the full variable domain is EADIYQTPRYLVIGTGKKITLECSQTMGHDKMYWYQQDPGMELHLIHYSYGVNSTEKGDLSSESTVSRIRTEHFPLTLESARPSHTSQYLCASSPGQETQYFGPGTRLLVL.

The chain carries TRBV9 and TRBJ1-2, with 10 bases aligning to TRBD1. The V and J ends lost 5 bases and 0 bases, in that order; junction bases with no gene match: 1. CDR1 is SGDLS, CDR2 YYNGEE, per germline. The CDR3 length is 14 residues. The CDR3 sequence is CASSGTGANYGYTF. For the CDR3, the DNA is TGTGCCAGCAGTGGGACAGGGGCTAACTATGGCTACACCTTC. The variable domain in full, with the rest retrieved from reference TRBV9 and TRBJ1-2, is DSGVTQTPKHLITATGQRVTLRCSPRSGDLSVYWYQQSLDQGLQFLIQYYNGEERAKGNILERFSAQQFPDLHSELNLSSLELGDSALYFCASSGTGANYGYTFGSGTRLTVV.

The rearrangement joins TRBV5-6 to TRBJ2-2; D is perhaps TRBD2 (5 bases). Trimming pared 2 bases from V and 7 bases from J, leaving 6 bases between. Germline CDR1 reads SGHDT; CDR2 reads YYEEEE. CDR3 size: 12 residues. The CDR3 region has the DNA TGTGCCAGCAGCTTCGCGGGCGGGGAGCTGTTTTTT. Protein: CASSFAGGELFF.